The 8 T cell receptor beta chains below were found in one sample sequenced in a study of human T cells and chemical hapten exposure. Noted time point: healthy volunteer bleed at 6 weeks. Before extraction, the whole blood was not fractionated, and total RNA was taken from it. TCRdb recomputed calls from the RACE reads with MiXCR, one row per CDR3 protein. Of around 70,000 distinct CDR3 sequences listed, about 5.7% were seen once; the top ten hold 3% to 4%. Material: whole blood. These receptors were taken from a female donor in good health. Some clones in this sample may be carry-over from other donors' samples.

This clonotype has at least ten counts. This sequence joins TRBV7-9 and TRBJ1-3; 8 bases are shared with TRBD1. After removal of 3 bases from V and 1 base from J, the junction contained 5 bases not matched to a gene. CDR1 is SEHNR and CDR2 is FQNEAQ in the germline V gene (reference sequence). The CDR3 has 16 amino acids. The CDR3 DNA reads as TGTGCCAGCAGCTTTCGGCAGGGGGCTTCTGGAAACACCATATATTTT. Amino acids: CASSFRQGASGNTIYF.

Ten or more counts support this clonotype. The CDR3 protein is CSALLASDTQYF. CDR3 bases: TGCAGCGCCCTACTAGCGTCAGATACGCAGTATTTT. The chain carries TRBV29-1 and TRBJ2-3; TRBD2 agrees at 7 bases. Unmatched junction bases numbered 5, after V lost 7 bases and J lost 4 bases. The germline gives CDR1 SQVTM, CDR2 ANQGSEA. The CDR3 has 12 amino acids.

The chain is built from TRBV12-3 or TRBV12-4 and TRBJ2-7, with TRBD1 as a possible D gene (5 bases). V was trimmed by 6 bases and J by 6 bases, leaving 15 bases between them. This CDR3 contains 13 residues. CDR3 loop: CASRSRGRIEQYF. In nucleotides, the CDR3 is TGTGCCAGCAGAAGTAGGGGAAGGATCGAGCAGTACTTC.

Many counts were recorded for this clonotype. This chain uses TRBV4-2 with TRBJ2-3; 8 nucleotides agree with TRBD2. CDR3 length: 14 residues. The V and J ends lost 1 base and 5 bases, in that order; junction bases with no gene match: 2. CDR1 and CDR2 from the germline V gene are LGHNA and YNFKEQ. The CDR3 coding sequence is TGTGCCAGCAGCCAAGGGCGGGGGGAAGATACGCAGTATTTT. It specifies CASSQGRGEDTQYF.

This clonotype was detected many times. The rearrangement links TRBV6-2 or TRBV6-3 to TRBJ2-3; 14 bases agree with TRBD2. V was pared by 2 bases and J by 1 base, with 8 bases of the junction left unmatched. Per the germline V gene, CDR1 is MNHEY and CDR2 is SVGEGT. The CDR3 consists of 19 residues. CDR3 coding DNA: TGTGCCAGCAGTTACCCCACCCCGGGACTAGCGGGAGGCACAGATACGCAGTATTTT. Translation: CASSYPTPGLAGGTDTQYF.

This clonotype was recorded many times. CDR3 sequence: CASSPRGPDTEAFF. In DNA, the CDR3 is TGTGCCAGCAGCCCCCGCGGCCCTGACACTGAAGCTTTCTTT. This rearrangement joins TRBV7-2 to TRBJ1-1; D is unclear. Germline CDR1 SGHTA, CDR2 FQGNSA. V was shortened by 5 bases and J by 3 bases, with 13 bases between the two germline ends. This CDR3 is built from 14 residues.

This clonotype was recorded at least ten times. V usage is TRBV27 and J usage is TRBJ2-1, with 9 bases lining up with TRBD2. The CDR3 is 16 residues long. The V gene end was trimmed by 5 bases and the J gene end by 0 bases; junction bases not matched to a gene: 5. The germline V gene encodes CDR1 MNHEY and CDR2 SMNVEV (reference sequence). The CDR3 DNA is TGTGCCAGCAGTACTAAGCGGGAGGTCTCCTACAATGAGCAGTTCTTC. The encoded protein is CASSTKREVSYNEQFF.

This clonotype occurred many times. The chain is built from TRBV7-2 and TRBJ2-7; D gene ambiguous. With 0 bases removed from V and 4 bases from J, the gap between germline ends came to 10 bases. This CDR3 has 14 residues. Per germline, CDR1 SGHTA and CDR2 FQGNSA. The CDR3 DNA reads as TGTGCCAGCAGCTTAGCGTTGACCGTTTACGAGCAGTACTTC. This gives the protein CASSLALTVYEQYF.